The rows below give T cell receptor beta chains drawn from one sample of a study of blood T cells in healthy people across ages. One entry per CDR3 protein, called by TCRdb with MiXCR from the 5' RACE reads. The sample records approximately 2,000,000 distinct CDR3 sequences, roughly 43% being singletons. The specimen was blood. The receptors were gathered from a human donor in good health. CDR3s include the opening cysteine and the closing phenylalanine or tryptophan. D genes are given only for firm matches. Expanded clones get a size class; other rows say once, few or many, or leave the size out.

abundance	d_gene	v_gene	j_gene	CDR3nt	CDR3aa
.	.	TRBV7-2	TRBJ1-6	TGTGCCAGCAGCCCAGCTTCCAGGGCGAGAAAATATTCACCCCTCCACTTT	CASSPASRARKYSPLHF
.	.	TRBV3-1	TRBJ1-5	TGTGCCAGCAGCCAAGGGTTGGCAGTCAATCAGCCCCAGCATTTT	CASSQGLAVNQPQHF
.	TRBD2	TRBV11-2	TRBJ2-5	TGTGCCAGCAGCTTACTTTCCCCTTTTACTAGCGGAGAAGAGACCCAGTACTTC	CASSLLSPFTSGEETQYF
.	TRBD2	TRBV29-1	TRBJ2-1	TGCAGCGGCCAAGCGGGGGACTACAATGAGCAGTTCTTC	CSGQAGDYNEQFF
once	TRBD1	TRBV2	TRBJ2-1	TGTGCCAGTGCGCGGGACAGGCCTTCTTTAGGGCCCTACAATGAGCAGTTCTTC	CASARDRPSLGPYNEQFF
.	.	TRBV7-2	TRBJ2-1	TGTGCCAGCAGCTTAGGGGGGCGGGACACCAACAATGAGCAGTTCTTC	CASSLGGRDTNNEQFF
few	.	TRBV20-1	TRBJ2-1	TGCAACTTGTCGGGACGCTACGAGCAGTTCTTC	CNLSGRYEQFF
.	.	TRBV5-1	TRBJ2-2	TGCGCCAGCAGGCCGGAAAGTAACACCGGGGAGCTGTTTTTT	CASRPESNTGELFF
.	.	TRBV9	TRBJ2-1	TGTGCCAGCAGCGTAGATGGGGTTCGCTACAATGAGCAGTTCTTC	CASSVDGVRYNEQFF
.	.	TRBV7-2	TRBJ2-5	TGTGCCAGCGCCATGGGGGGGGCCCCAGAGACCCAGTACTTC	CASAMGGAPETQYF
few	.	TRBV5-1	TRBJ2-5	TGCGCCAGCAGCTTGGATGGTTTATTGGAGACCCAGTACTTC	CASSLDGLLETQYF
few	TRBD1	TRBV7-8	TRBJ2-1	TGTGCCAGCAGCGTGACAGGGGCCTACTACAATGAGCAGTTCTTC	CASSVTGAYYNEQFF
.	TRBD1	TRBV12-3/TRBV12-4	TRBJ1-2	TGTGCCAGCAGCTTGACAGGGAAGGGACTTAACTATGGCTACACCTTC	CASSLTGKGLNYGYTF
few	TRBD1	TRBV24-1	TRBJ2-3	TGTGCCACCGGGGACAGGGAGGTAGATACGCAGTATTTT	CATGDREVDTQYF
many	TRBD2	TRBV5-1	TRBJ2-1	TGCGCCAGCAGCTTTAGCGGGGCGACCTACAATGAGCAGTTCTTC	CASSFSGATYNEQFF
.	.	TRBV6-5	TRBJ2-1	TGTGCCAGCACGCGGCGGGTGAGAGTGTACAATGAGCAGTTCTTC	CASTRRVRVYNEQFF
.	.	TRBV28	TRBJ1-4	TGTGCCAGCAGTTTCCCTAGAGGGCCTGAAAAACTGTTTTTT	CASSFPRGPEKLFF
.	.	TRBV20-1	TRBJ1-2	TGCAGTGCTAGAGATCTAGTCGTATTGGGCTACACCTTC	CSARDLVVLGYTF
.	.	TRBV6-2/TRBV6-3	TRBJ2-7	TGTGCCAGCAGTTACCCGGGACAACTCTACGAGCAGTACTTC	CASSYPGQLYEQYF
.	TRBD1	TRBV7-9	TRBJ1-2	TGTGCCAGCAGCCCAACCGGGACAGGGAACGGCTACACCTTC	CASSPTGTGNGYTF
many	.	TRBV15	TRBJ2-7	TGTGCCACCAGCACCTCGAGAGGGAGTGTAAGCGAGCAGTACTTC	CATSTSRGSVSEQYF
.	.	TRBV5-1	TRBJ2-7	TGCGCCAGCAGCTTGTTGGAGAACTACGAGCAGTACTTC	CASSLLENYEQYF
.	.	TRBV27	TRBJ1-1	TGTGCCAGCAGTTTATGGTCCAGGGAAGCTGAAGCTTTCTTT	CASSLWSREAEAFF
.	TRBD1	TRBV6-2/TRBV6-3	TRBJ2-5	TGTGCCAGCAGTTACATGGGGGACAGGGAGACCCAGTACTTC	CASSYMGDRETQYF
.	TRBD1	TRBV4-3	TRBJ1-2	TGCGCCAGCAGCCAAGTCCAGGGGGCGCTTGGCTACACCTTC	CASSQVQGALGYTF
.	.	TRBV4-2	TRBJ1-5	TGTGCCAGCAGCCAAGGGCCCCCAGACGATCAGCCCCAGCATTTT	CASSQGPPDDQPQHF
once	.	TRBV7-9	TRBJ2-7	TGTGCCAGCAGCTTAGAGCGCAGGGGAGGTTACGAGCAGTACTTC	CASSLERRGGYEQYF
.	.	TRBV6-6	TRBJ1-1	TGTGCCAGCAGTTACGGGGGCCCCCACACTGAAGCTTTCTTT	CASSYGGPHTEAFF
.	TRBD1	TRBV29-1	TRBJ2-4	TGCAGCGTTCAGGGGGCAGTTGAGCAGTACTTC	CSVQGAVEQYF
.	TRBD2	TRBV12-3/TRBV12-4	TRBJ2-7	TGTGCCAGCAGGGCTAGCGGGGGTACCTACGAGCAGTACTTC	CASRASGGTYEQYF
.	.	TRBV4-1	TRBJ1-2	TGCGCCAGCAGCCAAGATGGATACACAGGAAACTATGGCTACACCTTC	CASSQDGYTGNYGYTF
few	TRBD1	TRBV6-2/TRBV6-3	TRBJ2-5	TGTGCCAGCAGACACACCTCGGGACAGGGGAGAGAGACCCAGTACTTC	CASRHTSGQGRETQYF
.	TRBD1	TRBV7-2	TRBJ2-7	TGTGCCAGCACCGGGACAGGGGGTCGATACGAGCAGTACTTC	CASTGTGGRYEQYF
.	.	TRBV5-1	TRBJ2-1	TGCGCCAGCAGCTTGGAAGGGGGGATCTCCTACAATGAGCAGTTCTTC	CASSLEGGISYNEQFF
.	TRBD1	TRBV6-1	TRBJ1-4	TGTGCCAGCAGTGGAACAGGGGGGTACGCAACTAATGAAAAACTGTTTTTT	CASSGTGGYATNEKLFF
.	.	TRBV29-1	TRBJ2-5	TGCAGCGGCGAGGGCACAGGGTCGCCAGAGACCCAGTACTTC	CSGEGTGSPETQYF
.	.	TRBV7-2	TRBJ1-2	TGTGCCAGCAGCTTACACCCAACTCAGGGCTACACCTTC	CASSLHPTQGYTF
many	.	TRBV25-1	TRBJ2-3	TGTGCCAGCAGTGAGCTGGGGGGAACAGATACGCAGTATTTT	CASSELGGTDTQYF
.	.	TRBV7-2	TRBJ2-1	TGTGCCAGCAGCTTAAGGGGTGACGGATCCAATGAGCAGTTCTTC	CASSLRGDGSNEQFF
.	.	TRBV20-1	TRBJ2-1	TGCGGTGCCCCGGATTCCTACAATGAGCAGTTCTTC	CGAPDSYNEQFF
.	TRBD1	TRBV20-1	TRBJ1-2	TGCAGTGCTCACGGACAGGGAAACTATGGCTACACCTTC	CSAHGQGNYGYTF